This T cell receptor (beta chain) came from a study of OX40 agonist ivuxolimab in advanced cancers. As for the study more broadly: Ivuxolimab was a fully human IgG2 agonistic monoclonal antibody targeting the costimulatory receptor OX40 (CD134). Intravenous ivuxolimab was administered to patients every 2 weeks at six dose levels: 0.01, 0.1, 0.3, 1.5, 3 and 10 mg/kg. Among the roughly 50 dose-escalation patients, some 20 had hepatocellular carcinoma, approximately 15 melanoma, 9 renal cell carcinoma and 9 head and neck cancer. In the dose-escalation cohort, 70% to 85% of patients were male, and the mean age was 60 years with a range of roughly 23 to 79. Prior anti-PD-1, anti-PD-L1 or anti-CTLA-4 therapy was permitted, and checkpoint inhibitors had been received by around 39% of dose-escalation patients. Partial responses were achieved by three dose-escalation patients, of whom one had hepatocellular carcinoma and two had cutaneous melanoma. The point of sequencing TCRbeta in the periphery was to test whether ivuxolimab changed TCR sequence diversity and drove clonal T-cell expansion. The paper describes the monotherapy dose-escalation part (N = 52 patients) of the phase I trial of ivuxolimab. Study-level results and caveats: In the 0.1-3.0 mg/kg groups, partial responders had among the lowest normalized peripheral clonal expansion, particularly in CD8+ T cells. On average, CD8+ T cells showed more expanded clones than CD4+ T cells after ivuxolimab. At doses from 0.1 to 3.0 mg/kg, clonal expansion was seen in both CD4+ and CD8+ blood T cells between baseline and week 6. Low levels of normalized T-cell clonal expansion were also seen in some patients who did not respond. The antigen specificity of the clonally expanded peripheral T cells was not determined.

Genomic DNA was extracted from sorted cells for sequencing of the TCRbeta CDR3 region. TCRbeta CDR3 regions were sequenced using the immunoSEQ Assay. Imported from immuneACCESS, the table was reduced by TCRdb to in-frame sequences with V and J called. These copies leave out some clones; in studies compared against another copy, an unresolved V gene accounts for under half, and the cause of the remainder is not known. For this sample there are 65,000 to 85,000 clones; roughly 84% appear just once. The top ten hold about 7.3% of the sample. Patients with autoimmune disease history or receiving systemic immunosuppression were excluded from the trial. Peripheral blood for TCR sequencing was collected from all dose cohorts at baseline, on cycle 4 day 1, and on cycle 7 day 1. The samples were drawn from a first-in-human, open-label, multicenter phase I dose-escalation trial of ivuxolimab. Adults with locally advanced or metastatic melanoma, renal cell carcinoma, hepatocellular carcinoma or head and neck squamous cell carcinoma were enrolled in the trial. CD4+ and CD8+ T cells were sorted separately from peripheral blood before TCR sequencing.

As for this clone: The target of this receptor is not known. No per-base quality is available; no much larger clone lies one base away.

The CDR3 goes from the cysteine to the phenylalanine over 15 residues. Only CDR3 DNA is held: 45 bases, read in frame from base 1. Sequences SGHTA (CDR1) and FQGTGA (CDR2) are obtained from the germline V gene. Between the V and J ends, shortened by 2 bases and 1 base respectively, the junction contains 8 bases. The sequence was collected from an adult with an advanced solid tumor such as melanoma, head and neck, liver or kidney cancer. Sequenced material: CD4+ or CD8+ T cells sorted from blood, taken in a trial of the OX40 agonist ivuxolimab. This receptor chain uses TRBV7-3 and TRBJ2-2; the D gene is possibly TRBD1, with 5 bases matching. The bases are TGTGCCAGCAGCTTAGGGGCAGGGAACACCGGGGAGCTGTTTTTT. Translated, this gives CASSLGAGNTGELFF.